The source of this T cell receptor beta chain is a study of shared clonotypes between healthy human individuals. The CDR3 is 14 amino acids. The V end lost 6 bases, the J end lost 3 bases, and 18 bases lay between the germline ends. Looked up from germline, CDR1 is SQVTM and CDR2 is ANQGSEA. Profiling relied on immunoSEQ multiplex PCR, and the TCRdb table lists in-frame clones only, not all of them. The table has more than 2 million clones, nearly 97% seen once; the top ten hold around 0.13%. This clonotype was sampled from a young man in good health. The chain recombines TRBV29-1 with TRBJ2-7; D gene ambiguous. Specimen: naive CD4+ T cells sorted from blood. Stated subset: CD45RA+ positively selected. The chain's CDR3 is CSVSPLGLNYEQYF. The CDR3 nucleotides read TGCAGCGTATCCCCTTTGGGCCTGAACTACGAGCAGTACTTC.